This T cell receptor beta chain originates from a study of blood T cell repertoires in COVID-19. Looking at the study overall: There were acute and convalescent COVID-19 samples, and they came from the United States, Italy and Spain. T cells, B-cell-depleted T cells, or PBMCs provided the cDNA or gDNA that served as material.

This clone was seen a single time. Trimming shortened V by 4 bases and J by 2 bases, and 18 bases separated the two germline ends. Germline V lookup: CDR1 KGHSH, CDR2 LQKENI. CDR3 length: 16 amino acids. Source study methods: Amplified reference gene primers provided the basis for estimating nucleated cell counts. Profiled with immunoSEQ multiplex PCR; TCRdb holds only in-frame clones, not every one. V, J and clone size are those of that table, while D and trimming were read from the DNA. The table records 270,000 or so clones, 82% of them present only once. This clonotype originated in a woman in her late teens or twenties with acute or convalescent COVID-19. The rearrangement uses TRBV18 and TRBJ2-7, with D possibly being TRBD2 (6 bases). Sample: peripheral blood. CDR3 amino acids: CASSRSDKGGAYEQYF. DNA of the CDR3: TGTGCCAGCTCACGAAGCGATAAAGGAGGGGCCTACGAGCAGTACTTC.